What follows are 9 T cell receptor beta chains derived from one specimen sequenced in a study of T cells in Graves' hyperthyroidism and ophthalmopathy. It was RNA transcripts that yielded the amplified TCR beta CDR3 regions. Initially, a first-round RT-PCR of the TCR CDR3 employed the HTBI primer set. TCRdb processed the multiplex PCR reads anew with MiXCR; each CDR3 protein has one entry. The repertoire consists of under 450,000 distinct CDR3 sequences, with 17% occurring once and the leading ten covering 30% to 40%. What was sequenced was blood. The receptors come from a woman younger than 45 with Graves' hyperthyroidism that later progressed to Graves' ophthalmopathy.

The chain employs TRBV19 and TRBJ2-3; 8 nucleotides match TRBD1. The length of the CDR3 is 15 residues. Trimming removed 4 bases from V and 4 bases from J; junction bases left unmatched: 7. Germline-derived CDR1 and CDR2 are LNHDA and SQIVND (reference sequence). In DNA, the CDR3 is TGTGCCAGTAGTAGTTTTGACAGGGGCCCAGATACGCAGTATTTT. Its protein product is CASSSFDRGPDTQYF.

This clonotype was seen many times. The chain uses TRBV10-3 and TRBJ2-5; a weak D match, TRBD1 (6 bases). The CDR3 length is 13 residues. V lost 4 bases, J lost 5 bases, and 11 bases lay in between. Looked up from germline, CDR1 is ENHRY and CDR2 is SYGVKD. CDR3 coding DNA: TGTGCCATCAGTGGGGGACACATGGAGACCCAGTACTTC. It codes for CAISGGHMETQYF.

This clonotype was observed at least ten times. The rearrangement links TRBV28 to TRBJ2-5; D tentatively fits TRBD1 or TRBD2 (5 bases each). Per germline, CDR1 MDHEN and CDR2 SYDVKM. Trimming took 5 bases from V and 7 from J, leaving 14 bases between them. This CDR3 has 13 amino acids. CDR3 sequence: CASSRGPRGTQYF. Here the CDR3 DNA reads TGTGCCAGCAGTCGCGGACCGAGGGGGACCCAGTACTTC.

The chain employs TRBV4-2 and TRBJ2-3, with 8 bases lining up with TRBD2. The CDR3 is 16 amino acids. J lost 5 bases, V lost 0 bases, and 7 bases had no gene match. CDR1 is LGHNA and CDR2 is YNFKEQ in the germline V gene. CDR3 in DNA: TGTGCCAGCAGCCAAGAAAGCGGGACTAGTAAAGATACGCAGTATTTT. Its translation: CASSQESGTSKDTQYF.

This clonotype was observed many times. This chain uses TRBV7-7 with TRBJ2-2; D not certain. The germline CDR1 and CDR2 sequences are SSHAT and FNYEAQ (reference sequence). V lost 7 bases, J lost 5 bases, and 14 bases lay in between. The CDR3 contains 14 residues. The CDR3 bases are TGTGCCAGCAAGGAAAGGGTTATTACCGGGGAGCTGTTTTTT. Translation: CASKERVITGELFF. The complete variable domain, with remaining parts taken from reference TRBV7-7 and TRBJ2-2, reads GAGVSQSPRYKVTKRGQDVTLRCDPISSHATLYWYQQALGQGPEFLTYFNYEAQPDKSGLPSDRFSAERPEGSISTLTIQRTEQRDSAMYRCASKERVITGELFFGEGSRLTVL.

At least ten counts were recorded for this clonotype. The gene calls are TRBV6-1 and TRBJ2-7; D unclear. Trimming removed 4 bases from V and 2 bases from J, with 12 bases in between. Germline-derived CDR1 and CDR2 are MNHNS and SASEGT. CDR3 length: 14 residues. The CDR3 loop is CASSAGFRAYEQYF. The CDR3 coding sequence is TGTGCCAGCAGTGCAGGATTTCGGGCCTACGAGCAGTACTTC.

This clonotype occurred many times. CDR3 region: CAISELAGGNTEAFF. The CDR3 coding sequence is TGTGCCATCAGTGAGTTAGCAGGGGGGAACACTGAAGCTTTCTTT. The rearrangement joins TRBV10-3 to TRBJ1-1; 7 nucleotides align to TRBD1. V gave up 1 base and J gave up 1 base; unmatched junction bases: 3. The V gene's germline CDR1 is ENHRY and CDR2 SYGVKD. The length of the CDR3 is 15 residues.

V gene TRBV9 combines with J gene TRBJ1-2, with no clear D. V lost 0 bases, J lost 7 bases, and 16 bases lay in between. The CDR3 has 15 amino acids. CDR1 is SGDLS and CDR2 is YYNGEE in the germline V gene. The CDR3 sequence: CASSVGDLRGSGYTF. The CDR3 region has the DNA TGTGCCAGCAGCGTAGGTGACCTTCGGGGATCTGGCTACACCTTC.

Regarding this clonotype: This may be a read error: a much more frequent sequence differs by one nucleotide. The V gene is TRBV6-1, the J gene TRBJ1-2; 7 bases fit TRBD1. The CDR3 spans 15 residues. Germline V lookup: CDR1 MNHNS, CDR2 SASEGT. The CDR3 protein is CAGSDDRDGVYGYTF. Here the CDR3 DNA reads TGTGCCGGCAGCGACGACAGGGATGGCGTTTATGGCTACACCTTC.